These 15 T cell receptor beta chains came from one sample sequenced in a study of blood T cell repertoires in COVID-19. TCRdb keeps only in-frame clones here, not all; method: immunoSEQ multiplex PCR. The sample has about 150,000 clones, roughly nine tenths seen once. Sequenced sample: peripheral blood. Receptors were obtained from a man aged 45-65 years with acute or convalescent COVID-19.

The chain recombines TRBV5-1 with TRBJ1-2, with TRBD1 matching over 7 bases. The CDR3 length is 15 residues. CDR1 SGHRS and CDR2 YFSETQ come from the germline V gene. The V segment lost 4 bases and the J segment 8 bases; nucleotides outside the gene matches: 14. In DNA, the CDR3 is TGCGCCAGCAGCCGGGACAGCTGGACGGCGGAGGGCTACACCTTC. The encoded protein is CASSRDSWTAEGYTF. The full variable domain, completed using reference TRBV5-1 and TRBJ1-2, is KAGVTQTPRYLIKTRGQQVTLSCSPISGHRSVSWYQQTPGQGLQFLFEYFSETQRNKGNFPGRFSGRQFSNSRSEMNVSTLELGDSALYLCASSRDSWTAEGYTFGSGTRLTVV.

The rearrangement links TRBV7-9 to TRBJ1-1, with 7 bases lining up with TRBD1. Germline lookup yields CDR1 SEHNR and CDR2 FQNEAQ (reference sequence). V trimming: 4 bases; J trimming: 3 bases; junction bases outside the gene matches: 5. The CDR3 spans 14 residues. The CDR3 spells CASSSRQGDTEAFF. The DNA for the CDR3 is TGTGCCAGCAGCTCCCGACAGGGAGACACTGAAGCTTTCTTT.

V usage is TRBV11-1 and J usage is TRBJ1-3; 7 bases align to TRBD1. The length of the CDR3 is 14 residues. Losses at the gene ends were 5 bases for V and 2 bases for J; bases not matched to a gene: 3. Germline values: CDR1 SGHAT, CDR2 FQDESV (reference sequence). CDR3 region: CASSRGTAGNTIYF. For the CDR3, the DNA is TGTGCCAGCAGCAGAGGGACAGCTGGAAACACCATATATTTT.

The CDR3 region has the DNA TGTGCCAGCTCTAGCGGGCCGAACACCGGGGAGCTGTTTTTT. Its protein product is CASSSGPNTGELFF. J is TRBJ2-2 and V is TRBV3-1 (or the pseudogene TRBV3-2), with 8 bases aligning to TRBD2. The junction had 2 bases not matched to a gene; V was cut back by 8 bases and J by 0 bases. In germline, CDR1 is LGHDT, CDR2 YNNKEL (reference sequence). The CDR3 length is 14 residues.

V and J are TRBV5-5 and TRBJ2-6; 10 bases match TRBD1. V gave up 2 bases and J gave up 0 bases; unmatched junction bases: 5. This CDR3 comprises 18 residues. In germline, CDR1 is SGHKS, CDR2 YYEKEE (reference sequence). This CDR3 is CASSFSGQGFSGANVLTF. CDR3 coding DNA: TGTGCCAGCAGCTTTTCGGGACAGGGGTTCTCTGGGGCCAACGTCCTGACTTTC.

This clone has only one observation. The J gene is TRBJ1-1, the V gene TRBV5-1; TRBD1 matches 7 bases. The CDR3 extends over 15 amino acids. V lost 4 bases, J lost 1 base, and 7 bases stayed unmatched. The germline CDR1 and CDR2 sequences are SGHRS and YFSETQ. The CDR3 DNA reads TGCGCCAGCAGCACCCAAGCAGGGGGGAACACTGAAGCTTTCTTT. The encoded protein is CASSTQAGGNTEAFF.

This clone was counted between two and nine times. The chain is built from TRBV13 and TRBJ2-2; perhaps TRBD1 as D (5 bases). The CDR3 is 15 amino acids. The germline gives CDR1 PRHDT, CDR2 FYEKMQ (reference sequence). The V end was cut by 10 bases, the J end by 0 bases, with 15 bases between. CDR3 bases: TGTGCCACCAATCAGGGTTCGTCGAACACCGGGGAGCTGTTTTTT. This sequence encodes CATNQGSSNTGELFF.

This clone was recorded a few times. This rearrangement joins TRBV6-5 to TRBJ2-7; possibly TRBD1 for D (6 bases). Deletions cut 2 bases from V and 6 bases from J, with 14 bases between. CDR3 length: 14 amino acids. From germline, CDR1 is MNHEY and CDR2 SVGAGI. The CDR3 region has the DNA TGTGCCAGCAGTTACGGCCAGGGGCTCGGCGAGCAGTACTTC. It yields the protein CASSYGQGLGEQYF.

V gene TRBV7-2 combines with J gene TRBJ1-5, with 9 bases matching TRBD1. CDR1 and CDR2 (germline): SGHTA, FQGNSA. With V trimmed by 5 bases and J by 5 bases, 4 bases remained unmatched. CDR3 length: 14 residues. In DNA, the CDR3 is TGTGCCAGCAGCGGGACAGGGAAGTATCAGCCCCAGCATTTT. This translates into CASSGTGKYQPQHF.

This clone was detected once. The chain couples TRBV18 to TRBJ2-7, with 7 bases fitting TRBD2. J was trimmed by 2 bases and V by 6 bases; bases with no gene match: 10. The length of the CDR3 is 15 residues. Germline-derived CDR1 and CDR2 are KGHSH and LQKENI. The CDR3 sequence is CASSTGGGSPYEQYF. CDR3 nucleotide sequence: TGTGCCAGCTCCACCGGCGGCGGGAGCCCCTACGAGCAGTACTTC.

CDR3 protein: CAISGGQTSGGTDTQYF. As DNA, the CDR3 is TGTGCCATCAGTGGAGGGCAAACTAGCGGGGGCACAGATACGCAGTATTTT. This rearrangement joins TRBV10-3 to TRBJ2-3; 10 nucleotides agree with TRBD2. The germline V gene has CDR1 ENHRY and CDR2 SYGVKD. V gave up 4 bases and J gave up 1 base; unmatched junction bases: 8. The CDR3 extends over 17 amino acids.

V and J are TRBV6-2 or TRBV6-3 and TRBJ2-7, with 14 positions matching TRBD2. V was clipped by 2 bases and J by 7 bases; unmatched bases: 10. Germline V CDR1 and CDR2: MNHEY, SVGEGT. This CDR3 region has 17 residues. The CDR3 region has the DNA TGTGCCAGCAGTTACCTCCGGACTAGCGGGGGGCTAGGGGAGCAGTACGTC. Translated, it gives CASSYLRTSGGLGEQYV.

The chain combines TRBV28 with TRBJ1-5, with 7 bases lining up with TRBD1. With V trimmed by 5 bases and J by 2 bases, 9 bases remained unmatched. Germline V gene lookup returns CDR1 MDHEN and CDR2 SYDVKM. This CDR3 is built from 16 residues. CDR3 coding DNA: TGTGCCAGCAGTCGGCCCAGGGGGACGGGCAATCAGCCCCAGCATTTT. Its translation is CASSRPRGTGNQPQHF.

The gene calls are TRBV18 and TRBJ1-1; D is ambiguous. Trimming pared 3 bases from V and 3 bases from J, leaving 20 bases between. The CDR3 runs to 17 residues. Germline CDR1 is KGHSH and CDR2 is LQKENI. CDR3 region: CASSPWSRRTDHTEAFF. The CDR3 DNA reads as TGTGCCAGCTCACCTTGGAGCCGCCGAACTGATCACACTGAAGCTTTCTTT.

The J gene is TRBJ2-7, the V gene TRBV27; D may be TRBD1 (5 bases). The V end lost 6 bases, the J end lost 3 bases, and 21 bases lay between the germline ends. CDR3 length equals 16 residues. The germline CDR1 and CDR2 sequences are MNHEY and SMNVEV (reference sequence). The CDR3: CASRPLGPSKDYEQYV. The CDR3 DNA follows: TGTGCCAGCAGGCCTTTGGGGCCCAGTAAAGACTACGAGCAGTACGTC.